This entry lists 27 T cell receptor beta chains sequenced from one sample in a study of cytomegalovirus exposure and HLA in healthy donors. PCR involved 60 Vbeta and 13 Jbeta primers. The method was immunoSEQ multiplex PCR; TCRdb's version includes in-frame clones alone and lacks a portion of them. The sample gives fewer than 200,000 clones, about 72% of which show up once; about 4% is in the top ten. The specimen was PBMCs. All receptors derive from a man in his thirties or forties in good health and CMV-seropositive.

The rearrangement links TRBV6-6 to TRBJ2-1; 7 nucleotides match TRBD2. The germline V gene encodes CDR1 MNHNY and CDR2 SVGAGI (reference sequence). Germline trimming cut 8 bases from V and 8 bases from J; bases unmatched to any gene: 12. This CDR3 is built from 14 residues. The CDR3 DNA reads TGTGCCAGCCGTAATAGACTAGCAAGGTATGAGCAGTTCTTC. The encoded protein is CASRNRLARYEQFF.

This clone appeared a single time. V and J are TRBV7-2 and TRBJ2-5; 10 bases map to TRBD1. Germline V gene lookup returns CDR1 SGHTA and CDR2 FQGNSA. After removal of 5 bases from V and 5 bases from J, the junction contained 2 bases not matched to a gene. CDR3 size: 13 residues. The CDR3: CASSRDRGETQYF. DNA of the CDR3: TGTGCCAGCAGCCGGGACAGGGGCGAGACCCAGTACTTC.

V is TRBV4-1 and J is TRBJ1-6; D is possibly TRBD1 (5 bases). V was cut by 3 bases and J by 5 bases, with 8 bases left in between. The germline CDR1 and CDR2 sequences are MGHRA and YSYEKL. The CDR3 extends over 14 amino acids. The CDR3 nucleotides are TGCGCCAGCAGCCAGGGACTGGATAATTCACCCCTCCACTTT. Its protein is CASSQGLDNSPLHF.

This clone was recorded only once. The rearrangement links TRBV5-1 to TRBJ2-1, with 8 nucleotides matching TRBD1. V dropped 5 bases and J dropped 0; count of bases not matched to a gene: 7. The CDR3 extends over 16 amino acids. Germline CDR1 is SGHRS and CDR2 is YFSETQ. CDR3 in DNA: TGCGCCAGCAGTCCGGGCACAGGGGGCTCCTACAATGAGCAGTTCTTC. It encodes CASSPGTGGSYNEQFF.

V is TRBV4-1 and J is TRBJ1-1; no reliable D call. The CDR3 covers 13 residues. The germline CDR1 and CDR2 sequences are MGHRA and YSYEKL. V was pared by 4 bases and J by 1 base, with 7 bases between. This CDR3 is CASSPDKNTEAFF. CDR3 in DNA: TGCGCCAGCAGCCCTGACAAGAACACTGAAGCTTTCTTT.

This clone occurred once. The chain links TRBV10-3 to TRBJ2-5; TRBD2 matches at 14 bases. The length of the CDR3 is 17 residues. Germline values: CDR1 ENHRY, CDR2 SYGVKD. Germline trimming cut 6 bases from V and 1 base from J; bases unmatched to any gene: 7. CDR3 region: CAIRKGTSGGSQETQYF. CDR3 in DNA: TGTGCCATCAGGAAAGGGACTAGCGGGGGAAGCCAAGAGACCCAGTACTTC.

The rearrangement joins TRBV10-2 to TRBJ2-7; D is possibly TRBD2 (6 bases). The germline V and J ends were trimmed by 2 bases and 2 bases, with 10 bases remaining between them. This CDR3 spans 14 amino acids. Germline lookup yields CDR1 WSHSY and CDR2 SAAADI. CDR3 in amino acids: CASSENGLTYEQYF. The DNA for the CDR3 is TGCGCCAGCAGTGAGAACGGACTAACCTACGAGCAGTACTTC.

This clone came up once. The gene calls are TRBV19 and TRBJ2-3; 9 nucleotides line up with TRBD2. After removal of 7 bases from V and 4 bases from J, the junction contained 9 bases not matched to a gene. Germline loops: CDR1 LNHDA, CDR2 SQIVND (reference sequence). The CDR3 sequence is 15 residues long. Written as DNA, the CDR3 is TGTGCCAGTACATGGCGGGGGGGCCCGGCAGATACGCAGTATTTT. Amino acids: CASTWRGGPADTQYF.

The chain carries TRBV5-4 and TRBJ1-1; 7 bases align to TRBD1. Germline V CDR1 and CDR2: SGHNT, YYREEE (reference sequence). V lost 5 bases and J lost 1; bases outside the gene matches: 5. There are 14 residues in the CDR3. The CDR3 bases are TGTGCCAGCAGACTGGACAGGAGGAACACTGAAGCTTTCTTT. Translation gives CASRLDRRNTEAFF.

The chain has TRBV7-3 and TRBJ2-7; possibly TRBD2 for D (7 bases). The CDR3 runs to 16 residues. From germline, CDR1 is SGHTA and CDR2 FQGTGA. Between the trimmed V and J ends, which lost 3 bases and 5 bases, there was a span of 20 bases. CDR3 sequence reads: CASSFNGGATVDEQYF. For the CDR3, the DNA is TGTGCCAGCAGCTTCAATGGGGGGGCAACCGTAGACGAGCAGTACTTC.

The V call is TRBV5-3, the J call TRBJ1-5, with 7 bases that match TRBD1. TRBV5-3 is labeled an ORF, and its function is uncertain. The junction had 9 bases not matched to a gene; V was cut back by 0 bases and J by 0 bases. The CDR3 has 18 amino acids. CDR3 in amino acids: CARSLGQGVLYSNQPQHF. The CDR3 bases are TGTGCCAGAAGCTTGGGGCAGGGGGTGTTGTATAGCAATCAGCCCCAGCATTTT.

The chain links TRBV10-3 to TRBJ2-1, with TRBD2 matching over 7 bases. Unmatched junction bases numbered 11, after V lost 8 bases and J lost 1 base. Germline CDR1 reads ENHRY; CDR2 reads SYGVKD. The CDR3 spans 16 residues. CDR3: CAIGERESSSYNEQFF. The CDR3 region has the DNA TGTGCCATCGGCGAGCGGGAAAGCTCATCCTACAATGAGCAGTTCTTC.

The rearrangement links TRBV6-5 to TRBJ2-6; D uncertain. Trimming stripped 4 bases from V and 3 bases from J, with 10 bases between. Germline-derived CDR1 and CDR2 are MNHEY and SVGAGI. The CDR3 runs 15 residues. The CDR3 nucleotides read TGTGCCAGCAGTTCCACCCACGGTGGGGCCAACGTCCTGACTTTC. Translation: CASSSTHGGANVLTF.

This clone was recorded only once. This chain joins TRBV11-3 and TRBJ2-2; tentative D call: TRBD2 (5 bases). The CDR3 spans 16 residues. Germline V gene sequence: CDR1 SGHNT, CDR2 YENEEA. Trimming took 2 bases from V and 8 from J, leaving 18 bases between them. DNA for the CDR3: TGTGCCAGCAGCTTACTCCCGCAACGAGGACTTGGGGAGCTGTTTTTT. Its protein product is CASSLLPQRGLGELFF.

This chain joins TRBV6-1 and TRBJ1-6; D is uncertain. Trimming took 1 base from V and 6 from J, leaving 13 bases between them. The germline V gene has CDR1 MNHNS and CDR2 SASEGT. The CDR3 length is 16 residues. CDR3 nucleotide sequence: TGTGCCAGCAGTGAAGTATTTGGCAGGTTTAATTCACCCCTCCACTTT. Translated: CASSEVFGRFNSPLHF.

This chain links TRBV25-1 with TRBJ2-1, with D maybe TRBD1 (6 bases). The length of the CDR3 is 17 residues. CDR1 MGHDK and CDR2 SYGVNS come from the germline V gene. V was cut by 1 base and J by 6 bases, with 19 bases left in between. Here the CDR3 DNA reads TGTGCCAGCAGTGAATCCCAGACAGGCCAGTATCCCAATGAGCAGTTCTTC. Translated: CASSESQTGQYPNEQFF.

The chain employs TRBV27 and TRBJ2-5; TRBD2 matches at 11 bases. V lost 5 bases and J lost 1; bases outside the gene matches: 6. The CDR3 extends over 16 amino acids. Germline-derived CDR1 and CDR2 are MNHEY and SMNVEV (reference sequence). CDR3 nucleotide sequence: TGTGCCAGCAGTACAACTAGCGGGGGATTCCAAGAGACCCAGTACTTC. It encodes CASSTTSGGFQETQYF.

The J gene is TRBJ1-4, the V gene TRBV4-1; TRBD1 matches at 8 bases. V trimming: 4 bases; J trimming: 7 bases; junction bases outside the gene matches: 17. CDR1 is MGHRA, CDR2 YSYEKL, per germline. This CDR3 spans 18 amino acids. The CDR3 loop is CASSRRDSFRGRAEKLFF. In DNA, the CDR3 is TGCGCCAGCAGCCGCCGGGACTCATTCAGGGGGCGGGCTGAAAAACTGTTTTTT.

This sequence joins TRBV14 and TRBJ2-1; 10 bases are a match to TRBD2. The J segment lost 8 bases and the V segment lost 3 bases, leaving 7 bases of the junction unmatched. The germline gives CDR1 SGHDN, CDR2 FVKESK. This CDR3 comprises 15 residues. The CDR3 loop is CASSQRAGGADEQFF. The CDR3 DNA reads as TGTGCCAGCAGCCAGCGAGCGGGGGGGGCCGATGAGCAGTTCTTC.

The J gene is TRBJ2-3, the V gene TRBV28, with D possibly matching TRBD2 (6 bases). The CDR3 totals 13 residues. V dropped 5 bases and J dropped 6 bases, with 12 bases sitting between them. The germline CDR1 and CDR2 sequences are MDHEN and SYDVKM. CDR3 sequence (DNA): TGTGCCAGCAGTCAACTAGCAAGGGATACGCAGTATTTT. It is translated as CASSQLARDTQYF.

The V call is TRBV7-9, the J call TRBJ2-7; possibly TRBD2 for D (5 bases). The germline V and J ends were trimmed by 5 bases and 5 bases, with 13 bases remaining between them. This CDR3 has 13 residues. Germline V CDR1 and CDR2: SEHNR, FQNEAQ (reference sequence). In DNA form, the CDR3 reads TGTGCCAGCAGCCCGCGTTCAGCGGACGAGCAGTACTTC. Translating it yields CASSPRSADEQYF.

Here the CDR3 reads CASRPGTANSPLHF. As DNA, the CDR3 is TGTGCCAGCCGCCCGGGGACAGCCAATTCACCCCTCCACTTT. The genes are TRBV28 and TRBJ1-6; TRBD1 matches 7 bases. V was clipped by 8 bases and J by 7 bases; unmatched bases: 8. The CDR3 totals 14 residues. Germline V CDR1 and CDR2: MDHEN, SYDVKM.

This clone has only a few counts. This chain connects TRBV4-1 to TRBJ2-2, with D tentatively TRBD1 (6 bases). CDR1 and CDR2 from the germline V gene are MGHRA and YSYEKL. The CDR3 is 15 amino acids. The ends were cut back, 4 bases at V and 3 bases at J, with 12 bases in the middle. CDR3 sequence (DNA): TGCGCCAGCAGCCTCAGACAGGTTGACACCGGGGAGCTGTTTTTT. Translation gives CASSLRQVDTGELFF.

This rearrangement joins TRBV9 to TRBJ2-1, with 13 nucleotides matching TRBD2. The V gene's germline CDR1 is SGDLS and CDR2 YYNGEE. The V segment lost 5 bases and the J segment 8 bases; nucleotides outside the gene matches: 10. There are 16 residues in the CDR3. DNA of the CDR3: TGTGCCAGCAGTGACACCGGGACTAGCGGGGCGTATGAGCAGTTCTTC. This gives the protein CASSDTGTSGAYEQFF. The full variable domain, rest sourced from reference TRBV9 and TRBJ2-1, is DSGVTQTPKHLITATGQRVTLRCSPRSGDLSVYWYQQSLDQGLQFLIQYYNGEERAKGNILERFSAQQFPDLHSELNLSSLELGDSALYFCASSDTGTSGAYEQFFGPGTRLTVL.

This chain uses TRBV7-2 with TRBJ1-1; 8 nucleotides agree with TRBD1. The V gene end was trimmed by 0 bases and the J gene end by 3 bases; junction bases not matched to a gene: 3. From germline, CDR1 is SGHTA and CDR2 FQGNSA. The CDR3 loop spans 15 amino acids. The CDR3 DNA sequence: TGTGCCAGCAGCTTAGCGGGGACAGGCGACACTGAAGCTTTCTTT. Amino acids: CASSLAGTGDTEAFF.

This clone came up once. This chain uses TRBV9 with TRBJ1-5; unclear D gene. CDR3 size: 15 residues. Trimming took off 4 bases at V and 3 bases at J, with 14 bases between the two ends. CDR1 is SGDLS and CDR2 is YYNGEE in the germline V gene. Written as DNA, the CDR3 is TGTGCCAGCAGCCCCGAGGGAGATCACAATCAGCCCCAGCATTTT. Protein: CASSPEGDHNQPQHF.

The chain carries TRBV20-1 and TRBJ2-3, with D possibly TRBD2 on 5 matching bases. The CDR3 has 11 amino acids. The V end was cut by 3 bases, the J end by 6 bases, with 7 bases between. CDR1 and CDR2 from the germline V gene are DFQATT and SNEGSKA (reference sequence). CDR3 sequence: CSASGEDTQYF. CDR3 bases: TGCAGTGCTAGTGGGGAGGATACGCAGTATTTT.